This passage covers 30 T cell receptor beta chains from one sample sequenced in a study of Graves' ophthalmopathy and Graves' hyperthyroidism. Researchers took RNA transcripts and amplified TCR beta CDR3 regions from them. RT-PCR in the first round used HTBI primers; a second-round multiplex PCR followed. TCRdb itself ran the multiplex PCR reads through MiXCR, one entry per CDR3 protein. This table has 150,000 or so distinct CDR3 sequences, around two fifths appearing once. Material: peripheral blood. These receptors came from a woman aged 40 to 50 with Graves' ophthalmopathy.

Ten or more counts support this clonotype. The chain recombines TRBV27 with TRBJ2-5; D ambiguous. CDR1 and CDR2 (germline): MNHEY, SMNVEV (reference sequence). This CDR3 comprises 14 residues. Trimming removed 4 bases from V and 2 bases from J, with 11 bases in between. CDR3 amino acids: CASSSRNKQETQYF. In DNA, the CDR3 is TGTGCCAGCAGTTCCAGGAACAAACAAGAGACCCAGTACTTC.

This chain connects TRBV15 to TRBJ2-1; D gene ambiguous. Germline-derived CDR1 and CDR2 are LNHNV and YYDKDF (reference sequence). CDR3 length equals 13 residues. V gave up 0 bases and J gave up 4 bases, with 4 bases separating them. The CDR3 region is CATSRDPYNEQFF. Here the CDR3 DNA reads TGTGCCACCAGCAGAGATCCTTACAATGAGCAGTTCTTC.

Ten or more counts support this clonotype. The chain links TRBV7-8 to TRBJ2-5, with 9 bases lining up with TRBD1. Germline CDR1 SGHVS, CDR2 FQNEAQ. V lost 7 bases to trimming and J lost 5 bases; unmatched junction nucleotides: 14. This CDR3 has 16 amino acids. This CDR3 is CASTISGTGFLETQYF. The CDR3 DNA reads TGTGCCAGCACTATCTCCGGGACAGGGTTTCTGGAGACCCAGTACTTC. Looking up the rest from reference TRBV7-8 and TRBJ2-5 gives the full variable domain: GAGVSQSPRYKVAKRGQDVALRCDPISGHVSLFWYQQALGQGPEFLTYFQNEAQLDKSGLPSDRFFAERPEGSVSTLKIQRTQQEDSAVYLCASTISGTGFLETQYFGPGTRLLVL.

This rearrangement joins TRBV13 to TRBJ2-7; 7 bases align to TRBD1. Germline V lookup: CDR1 PRHDT, CDR2 FYEKMQ (reference sequence). This CDR3 region has 15 residues. Unmatched junction bases numbered 9, after V lost 0 bases and J lost 7 bases. CDR3 sequence reads: CASSLGGKGGREQYF. CDR3 DNA sequence: TGTGCCAGCAGCTTAGGCGGGAAAGGGGGCAGAGAGCAGTACTTC.

This clonotype was counted many times. The chain uses TRBV6-2 or TRBV6-3 and TRBJ2-5, with a tentative D call TRBD2 (6 bases). The CDR3 is made up of 16 amino acids. V lost 2 bases, J lost 4 bases, and 17 bases lay in between. The germline gives CDR1 MNHEY, CDR2 SVGEGT. This CDR3 reads CASSYGSGGPRETQYF. The CDR3 nucleotides are TGTGCCAGCAGTTACGGATCCGGGGGACCCAGAGAGACCCAGTACTTC.

This clonotype was detected ten times or more. This CDR3 reads CASQVGRNTEAFF. In DNA, the CDR3 is TGTGCCAGCCAGGTCGGCCGCAACACTGAAGCTTTCTTT. V usage is TRBV12-3 or TRBV12-4 and J usage is TRBJ1-1; D gene unclear. The CDR3 runs 13 residues. Trimming took off 8 bases at V and 2 bases at J, with 12 bases between the two ends.

The chain carries TRBV6-1 and TRBJ2-5, with a possible D match to TRBD2 (6 bases). V was clipped by 6 bases and J by 11 bases, with 22 bases between them. The CDR3 covers 14 residues. Germline CDR1 MNHNS, CDR2 SASEGT. As DNA, the CDR3 is TGTGCCAGCAGCCAAAGCGCTACTCCGGGACTGCAGTACTTC. Protein: CASSQSATPGLQYF.

This clonotype has at least ten counts. This chain connects TRBV28 to TRBJ2-6, with D perhaps TRBD2 (6 bases). V was cut by 7 bases and J by 6 bases, with 13 bases left in between. The CDR3 extends over 14 amino acids. The V gene's germline CDR1 is MDHEN and CDR2 SYDVKM. Here the CDR3 reads CASTLRGKANVLTF. In DNA form, the CDR3 reads TGTGCCAGCACTCTCCGGGGGAAGGCCAACGTCCTGACTTTC.

CDR3 amino acids: CASSSRGRGPLNYYGYTF. The CDR3, as DNA: TGTGCCAGCAGTTCTCGTGGCAGGGGGCCCCTTAACTACTATGGCTACACCTTC. The V and J genes are TRBV28 and TRBJ1-2, with TRBD1 matching over 8 bases. The junction had 16 bases not matched to a gene; V was cut back by 4 bases and J by 3 bases. Looked up from germline, CDR1 is MDHEN and CDR2 is SYDVKM. The CDR3 runs 18 residues.

This clonotype has ten or more counts. This rearrangement joins TRBV6-5 to TRBJ2-7; D unresolved. CDR3 length equals 15 residues. CDR1 and CDR2 (germline): MNHEY, SVGAGI. V was clipped by 8 bases and J by 0 bases, with 17 bases between them. DNA for the CDR3: TGTGCCAGCTTCTCTCGACACACGAGCTCCTACGAGCAGTACTTC. Amino acid sequence: CASFSRHTSSYEQYF.

This clonotype occurred many times. This chain connects TRBV28 to TRBJ1-2; 7 bases are a match to TRBD1. V was clipped by 7 bases and J by 5 bases; unmatched bases: 7. From germline, CDR1 is MDHEN and CDR2 SYDVKM. The CDR3 runs to 13 residues. CDR3 DNA sequence: TGTGCCAGCATGGAGAACAGGGGATATGGCTACACCTTC. Translated, it gives CASMENRGYGYTF.

This clonotype has ten or more counts. The rearrangement joins TRBV29-1 to TRBJ1-1; the D gene is possibly TRBD1 (5 bases). The CDR3 consists of 13 residues. Germline loops: CDR1 SQVTM, CDR2 ANQGSEA. V lost 0 bases, J lost 5 bases, and 10 bases lay in between. CDR3 nucleotide sequence: TGCAGCGTTGAAGAATTGGGGGAAACTGAAGCTTTCTTT. It specifies CSVEELGETEAFF. Together with reference TRBV29-1 and TRBJ1-1, the CDR3 gives the full variable domain: SAVISQKPSRDICQRGTSLTIQCQVDSQVTMMFWYRQQPGQSLTLIATANQGSEATYESGFVIDKFPISRPNLTFSTLTVSNMSPEDSSIYLCSVEELGETEAFFGQGTRLTVV.

In its sample, this clonotype was seen many times. The chain joins TRBV12-3 or TRBV12-4 to TRBJ2-5; D may be TRBD2 (6 bases). V gave up 3 bases and J gave up 5 bases, with 16 bases separating them. CDR3 length: 15 amino acids. The CDR3 sequence: CASSFLAGRGETQYF. CDR3 coding DNA: TGTGCCAGCAGTTTCCTGGCGGGCCGGGGGGAGACCCAGTACTTC.

The V and J genes are TRBV10-3 and TRBJ1-2, with D unclear. Trimming pared 2 bases from V and 4 bases from J, leaving 14 bases between. CDR3 length equals 15 residues. Germline V gene lookup returns CDR1 ENHRY and CDR2 SYGVKD. The CDR3 sequence is CAISEESRSGYGYTF. The CDR3 nucleotides read TGTGCCATCAGTGAGGAAAGCCGCTCGGGCTATGGCTACACCTTC.

The V gene is TRBV6-2 or TRBV6-3, the J gene TRBJ2-7, with 9 bases identical to TRBD2. CDR3 length equals 20 residues. J was trimmed by 0 bases and V by 0 bases; bases with no gene match: 15. Germline CDR1 reads MNHEY; CDR2 reads SVGEGT. Here the CDR3 reads CASSYSKGQLAGLSSYEQYF. The CDR3 DNA follows: TGTGCCAGCAGTTACTCGAAAGGGCAACTAGCGGGCCTCAGCTCCTACGAGCAGTACTTC.

This clonotype has a count of ten or more. The gene calls are TRBV19 and TRBJ1-1; D is uncertain. V shed 6 bases and J shed 1 base, with 9 bases lying between them. The CDR3 has 13 amino acids. Germline V gives CDR1 LNHDA, CDR2 SQIVND (reference sequence). The CDR3 sequence is CASSWTWNTEAFF. The DNA of the CDR3 is TGTGCCAGTAGCTGGACCTGGAACACTGAAGCTTTCTTT.

This clonotype was observed at least ten times. The chain uses TRBV7-2 and TRBJ1-2; 7 positions agree with TRBD1. Germline loops: CDR1 SGHTA, CDR2 FQGNSA. Unmatched junction bases numbered 2, after V lost 4 bases and J lost 3 bases. CDR3 length equals 13 residues. The chain's CDR3 is CASSYDRDYGYTF. The CDR3, as DNA: TGTGCCAGCAGCTACGACAGGGACTATGGCTACACCTTC.

The V call is TRBV20-1, the J call TRBJ1-1; a weak D match, TRBD1 (5 bases). The CDR3 extends over 12 amino acids. The V and J ends lost 3 bases and 6 bases respectively, with 11 bases between them. The V gene's germline CDR1 is DFQATT and CDR2 SNEGSKA (reference sequence). CDR3 residues: CSASRGMAEAFF. Written as DNA, the CDR3 is TGCAGTGCTAGTAGGGGTATGGCTGAAGCTTTCTTT.

This clonotype was counted at least ten times. V and J are TRBV25-1 and TRBJ2-7, with 7 nucleotides matching TRBD1. The trim removed 3 bases at V and 4 bases at J, leaving 6 bases unmatched. In germline, CDR1 is MGHDK, CDR2 SYGVNS. The CDR3 length is 14 residues. The CDR3 region has the DNA TGTGCCAGCAGTGAGTCGACAGGGTTTTACGAGCAGTACTTC. Translation: CASSESTGFYEQYF.

This clonotype was seen repeatedly, ten times or more. V is TRBV7-9 and J is TRBJ1-2; D is undetermined. V lost 6 bases and J 3 bases, leaving 17 bases between the germline ends. Germline values: CDR1 SEHNR, CDR2 FQNEAQ (reference sequence). CDR3 length equals 15 residues. As DNA, the CDR3 is TGTGCCAGCAGTCTGGAATTACGGAACGACTATGGCTACACCTTC. It specifies CASSLELRNDYGYTF.

This clonotype has ten or more counts. The V and J genes are TRBV4-2 and TRBJ2-7; no clear D. The V gene's germline CDR1 is LGHNA and CDR2 YNFKEQ. The V and J ends lost 1 base and 4 bases respectively, with 11 bases between them. The CDR3 is made up of 14 amino acids. The CDR3 sequence is CASSQGLQLYEQYF. In nucleotides, the CDR3 is TGTGCCAGCAGCCAAGGTTTACAGCTTTACGAGCAGTACTTC.

This clonotype has a count of ten or more. The chain has TRBV5-1 and TRBJ1-1, with D possibly matching TRBD1 (6 bases). Trimming removed 3 bases at V and 2 bases at J, with 14 bases between. This CDR3 comprises 15 residues. Germline CDR1 SGHRS, CDR2 YFSETQ. The CDR3 sequence: CASSSTGRPNTEAFF. CDR3 in DNA: TGCGCCAGCAGCTCCACAGGGCGACCCAACACTGAAGCTTTCTTT.

This rearrangement joins TRBV2 to TRBJ2-7, with 9 bases lining up with TRBD1. After removal of 5 bases from V and 3 bases from J, the junction contained 5 bases not matched to a gene. Germline CDR1 reads SNHLY; CDR2 reads FYNNEI. The CDR3 runs to 14 residues. This chain's CDR3 is CASSSTGGNYEQYF. CDR3 DNA sequence: TGTGCCAGCAGTTCGACAGGGGGAAACTACGAGCAGTACTTC.

This clonotype has ten or more counts. The chain employs TRBV7-9 and TRBJ1-6; the D gene is possibly TRBD1 (6 bases). CDR3 length: 13 amino acids. V lost 3 bases and J 10 bases, leaving 10 bases between the germline ends. The germline V gene has CDR1 SEHNR and CDR2 FQNEAQ (reference sequence). The CDR3 DNA reads as TGTGCCAGCAGCTTCCCAGGGGACTCACCCCTCCACTTT. This encodes CASSFPGDSPLHF.

This clonotype was seen repeatedly, ten times or more. The chain employs TRBV20-1 and TRBJ2-6; TRBD1 matches at 9 bases. The ends lost 4 bases at V and 4 bases at J; junction bases unmatched: 2. The length of the CDR3 is 14 residues. The germline V gene has CDR1 DFQATT and CDR2 SNEGSKA (reference sequence). This chain's CDR3 is CSANRGQGANVLTF. Here the CDR3 DNA reads TGCAGTGCTAACAGGGGGCAAGGGGCCAACGTCCTGACTTTC.

The V call is TRBV6-1, the J call TRBJ2-7, with D possibly being TRBD1 (6 bases). The V end was cut by 5 bases, the J end by 1 base, with 15 bases between. CDR1 MNHNS and CDR2 SASEGT come from the germline V gene. This CDR3 has 15 residues. CDR3 DNA sequence: TGTGCCAGCAGTCTCATCTCAGGGGTATCCTACGAGCAGTACTTC. This translates into CASSLISGVSYEQYF.

This chain uses TRBV24-1 with TRBJ2-7; maybe TRBD2 (5 bases). Germline V gives CDR1 KGHDR, CDR2 SFDVKD. The V end was cut by 3 bases, the J end by 7 bases, with 9 bases between. The CDR3 loop spans 12 amino acids. Written as DNA, the CDR3 is TGTGCCACCAGTGATGTCTCGGGGGAGCAGTACTTC. Its protein product is CATSDVSGEQYF.

The V call is TRBV6-2 or TRBV6-3, the J call TRBJ2-7; perhaps TRBD1 as D (6 bases). CDR1 is MNHEY, CDR2 SVGEGT, per germline. CDR3 length: 15 amino acids. With 7 bases removed from V and 7 bases from J, the gap between germline ends came to 23 bases. The CDR3 loop reads CASKRTRGLTGEQYF. CDR3 coding DNA: TGTGCCAGCAAGCGGACCCGGGGTCTAACAGGGGAGCAGTACTTC.

This clonotype was seen a handful of times. J is TRBJ2-7 and V is TRBV24-1; 9 bases are shared with TRBD2. The CDR3 loop spans 13 amino acids. Losses at the gene ends were 9 bases for V and 3 bases for J; bases not matched to a gene: 5. Germline CDR1 KGHDR, CDR2 SFDVKD. In DNA form, the CDR3 reads TGTGCCACCTCAGCGGGAGGTATCTACGAGCAGTACTTC. This translates into CATSAGGIYEQYF.

At least ten counts were recorded for this clonotype. CDR3 bases: TGCGCCAGCAGCTTGACAGGGGGCAACTATGGCTACACCTTC. Encoded protein: CASSLTGGNYGYTF. The chain links TRBV5-1 to TRBJ1-2; TRBD1 matches at 9 bases. The trim removed 1 base at V and 2 bases at J, leaving 0 bases unmatched. This CDR3 region has 14 residues. Germline CDR1 is SGHRS and CDR2 is YFSETQ.